This entry features one TCR beta chain sequence. The V gene's germline CDR1 is MNHNS and CDR2 SASEGT. CDR3 length: 13 amino acids. V lost 3 bases and J lost 5, with 8 bases in between. This table comes from immunoSEQ multiplex PCR, and its TCRdb copy is limited to in-frame clones, with some not included. Of about 120,000 clones in the sample, roughly 85% are singletons; the top ten hold 4% to 5%. The sample belongs to a study of blood T cell repertoires in COVID-19. Study-wide context: PBMCs, B-cell-depleted T cells, or T cells provided the cDNA or gDNA that made up the material.

The sequence came from a human donor in a cohort sampled during active COVID-19. Sequenced material: peripheral blood. The V call is TRBV6-1, the J call TRBJ1-5; possibly TRBD1 for D (5 bases). The CDR3 is CASSDDRDQPQHF. The DNA for the CDR3 is TGTGCCAGCAGTGACGACAGAGATCAGCCCCAGCATTTT.